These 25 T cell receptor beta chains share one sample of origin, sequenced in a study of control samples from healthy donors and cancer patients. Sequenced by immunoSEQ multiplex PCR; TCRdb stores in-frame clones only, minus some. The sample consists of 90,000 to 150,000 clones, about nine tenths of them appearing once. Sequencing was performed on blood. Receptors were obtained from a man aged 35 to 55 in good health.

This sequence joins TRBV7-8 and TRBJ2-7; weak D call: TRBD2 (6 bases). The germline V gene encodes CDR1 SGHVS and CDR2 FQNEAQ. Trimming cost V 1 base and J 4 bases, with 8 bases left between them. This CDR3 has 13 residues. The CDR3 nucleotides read TGTGCCAGCAGCTTAGGGGGGAGGTACGAGCAGTACTTC. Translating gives CASSLGGRYEQYF.

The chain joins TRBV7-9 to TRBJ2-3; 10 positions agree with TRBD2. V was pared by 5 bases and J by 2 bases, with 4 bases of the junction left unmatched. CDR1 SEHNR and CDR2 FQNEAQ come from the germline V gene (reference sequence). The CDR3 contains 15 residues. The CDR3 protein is CASSGTSGATDTQYF. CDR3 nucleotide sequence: TGTGCCAGCAGCGGTACTAGCGGGGCCACAGATACGCAGTATTTT.

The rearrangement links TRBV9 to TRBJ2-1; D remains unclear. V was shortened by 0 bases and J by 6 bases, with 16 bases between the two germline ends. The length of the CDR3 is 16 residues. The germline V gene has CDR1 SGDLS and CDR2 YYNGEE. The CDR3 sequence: CASSVDNNFLANEQFF. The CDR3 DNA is TGTGCCAGCAGCGTAGACAACAATTTCTTGGCCAATGAGCAGTTCTTC.

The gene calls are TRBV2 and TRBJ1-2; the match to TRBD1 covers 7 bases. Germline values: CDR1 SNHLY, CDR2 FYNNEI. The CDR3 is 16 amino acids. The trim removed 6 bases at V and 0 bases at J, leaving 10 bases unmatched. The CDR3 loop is CASRVQGTTTNYGYTF. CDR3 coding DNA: TGTGCCAGCAGGGTACAGGGGACAACAACTAACTATGGCTACACCTTC.

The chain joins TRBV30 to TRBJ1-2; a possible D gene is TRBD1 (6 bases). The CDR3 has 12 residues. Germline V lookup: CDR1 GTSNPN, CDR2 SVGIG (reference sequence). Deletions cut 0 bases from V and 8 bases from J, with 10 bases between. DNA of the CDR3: TGTGCCTGGAGTGTACAGGGTGCCGGCTACACCTTC. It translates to CAWSVQGAGYTF. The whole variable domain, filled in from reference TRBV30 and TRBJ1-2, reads SQTIHQWPATLVQPVGSPLSLECTVEGTSNPNLYWYRQAAGRGLQLLFYSVGIGQISSEVPQNLSASRPQDRQFILSSKKLLLSDSGFYLCAWSVQGAGYTFGSGTRLTVV.

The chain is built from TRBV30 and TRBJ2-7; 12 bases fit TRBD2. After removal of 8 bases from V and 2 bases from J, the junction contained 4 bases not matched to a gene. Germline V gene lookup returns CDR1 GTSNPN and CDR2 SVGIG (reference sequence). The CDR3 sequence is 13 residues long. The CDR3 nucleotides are TGTGCCACTAGGACTAGCGGGACCTACGAGCAGTACTTC. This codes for CATRTSGTYEQYF.

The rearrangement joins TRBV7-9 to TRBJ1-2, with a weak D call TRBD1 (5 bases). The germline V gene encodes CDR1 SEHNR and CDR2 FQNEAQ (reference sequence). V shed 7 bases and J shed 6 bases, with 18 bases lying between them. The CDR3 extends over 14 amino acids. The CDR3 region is CASTLGREGDGYTF. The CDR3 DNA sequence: TGTGCCAGCACCCTAGGACGGGAAGGGGATGGCTACACCTTC.

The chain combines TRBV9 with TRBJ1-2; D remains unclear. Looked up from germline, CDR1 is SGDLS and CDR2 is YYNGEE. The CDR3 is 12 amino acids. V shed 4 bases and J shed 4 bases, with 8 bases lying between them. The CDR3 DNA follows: TGTGCCAGCAGCAAAGAAGGCTATGGCTACACCTTC. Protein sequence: CASSKEGYGYTF.

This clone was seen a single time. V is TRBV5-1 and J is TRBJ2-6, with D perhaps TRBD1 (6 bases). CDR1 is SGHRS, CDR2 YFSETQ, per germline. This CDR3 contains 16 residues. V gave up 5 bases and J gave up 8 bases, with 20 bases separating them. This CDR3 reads CASRLGVGQGSNVLTF. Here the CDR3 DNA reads TGCGCCAGCAGGCTTGGTGTCGGGCAGGGGTCCAACGTCCTGACTTTC.

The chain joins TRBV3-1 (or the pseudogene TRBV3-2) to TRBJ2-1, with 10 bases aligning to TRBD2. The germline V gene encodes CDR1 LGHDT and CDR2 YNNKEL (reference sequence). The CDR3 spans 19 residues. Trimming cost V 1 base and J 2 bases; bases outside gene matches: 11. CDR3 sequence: CASSQVPERGGGAYNEQFF. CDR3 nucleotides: TGTGCCAGCAGCCAAGTTCCGGAGCGGGGGGGCGGAGCCTACAATGAGCAGTTCTTC.

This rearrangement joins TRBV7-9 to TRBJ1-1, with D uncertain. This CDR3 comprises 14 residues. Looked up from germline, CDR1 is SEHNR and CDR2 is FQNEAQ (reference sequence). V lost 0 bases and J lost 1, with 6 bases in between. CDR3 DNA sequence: TGTGCCAGCAGCTTAGCGCTATCGAACACTGAAGCTTTCTTT. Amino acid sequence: CASSLALSNTEAFF.

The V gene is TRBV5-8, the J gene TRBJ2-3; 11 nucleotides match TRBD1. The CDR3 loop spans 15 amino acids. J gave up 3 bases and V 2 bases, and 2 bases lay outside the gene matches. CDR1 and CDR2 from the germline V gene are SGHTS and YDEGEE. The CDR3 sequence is CASSFGQGATDTQYF. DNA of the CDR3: TGTGCCAGCAGCTTCGGACAGGGGGCAACAGATACGCAGTATTTT.

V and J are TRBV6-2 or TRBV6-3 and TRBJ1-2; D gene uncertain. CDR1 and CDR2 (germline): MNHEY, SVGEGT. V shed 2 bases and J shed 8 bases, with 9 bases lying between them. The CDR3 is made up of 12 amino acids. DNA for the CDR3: TGTGCCAGCAGTTACGTCGGGGAGGGCTACACCTTC. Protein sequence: CASSYVGEGYTF.

The CDR3 reads CASSELGRFSGNTIYF. CDR3 nucleotide sequence: TGTGCCAGCAGTGAACTGGGAAGGTTCTCTGGAAACACCATATATTTT. This sequence joins TRBV25-1 and TRBJ1-3; no firm D call. Trimming shortened V by 2 bases and J by 0 bases, and 11 bases separated the two germline ends. This CDR3 is 16 amino acids long. From germline, CDR1 is MGHDK and CDR2 SYGVNS.

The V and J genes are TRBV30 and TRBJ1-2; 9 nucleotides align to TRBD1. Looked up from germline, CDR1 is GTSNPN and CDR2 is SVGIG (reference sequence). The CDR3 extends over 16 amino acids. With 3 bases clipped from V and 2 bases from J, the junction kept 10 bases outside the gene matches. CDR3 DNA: TGTGCCTGGAGATCACAGGGGGCCCCGAGAAACTATGGCTACACCTTC. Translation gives CAWRSQGAPRNYGYTF.

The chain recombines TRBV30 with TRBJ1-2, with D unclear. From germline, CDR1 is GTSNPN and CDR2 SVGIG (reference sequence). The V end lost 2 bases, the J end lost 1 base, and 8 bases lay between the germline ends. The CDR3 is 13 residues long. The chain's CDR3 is CAWSPQSNYGYTF. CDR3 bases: TGTGCCTGGAGTCCACAGAGTAACTATGGCTACACCTTC.

CDR3 protein: CAIGGHSGEKLFF. The CDR3, as DNA: TGTGCCATAGGAGGGCATTCCGGAGAAAAACTGTTTTTT. The chain has TRBV6-5 and TRBJ1-4; no clear D gene. The V gene's germline CDR1 is MNHEY and CDR2 SVGAGI. V was trimmed by 10 bases and J by 8 bases, leaving 17 bases between them. This CDR3 contains 13 residues.

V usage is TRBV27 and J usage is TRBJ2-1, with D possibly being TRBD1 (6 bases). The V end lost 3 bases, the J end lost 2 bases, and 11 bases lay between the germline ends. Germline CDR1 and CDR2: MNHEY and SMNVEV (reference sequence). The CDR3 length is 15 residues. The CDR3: CASSFGQGPYNEQFF. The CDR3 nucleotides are TGTGCCAGCAGTTTTGGGCAGGGGCCCTACAATGAGCAGTTCTTC.

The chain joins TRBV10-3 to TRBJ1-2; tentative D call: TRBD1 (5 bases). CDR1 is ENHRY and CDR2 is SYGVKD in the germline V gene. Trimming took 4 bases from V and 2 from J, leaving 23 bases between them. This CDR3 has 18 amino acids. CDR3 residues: CAISGGTERGPLNYGYTF. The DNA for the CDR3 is TGTGCCATCAGTGGCGGGACGGAGAGAGGTCCCTTAAACTATGGCTACACCTTC.

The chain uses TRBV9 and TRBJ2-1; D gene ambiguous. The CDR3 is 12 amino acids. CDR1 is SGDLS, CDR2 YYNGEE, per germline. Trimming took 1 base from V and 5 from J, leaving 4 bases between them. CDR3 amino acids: CASSVQDNEQFF. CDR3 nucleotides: TGTGCCAGCAGCGTACAGGACAATGAGCAGTTCTTC.

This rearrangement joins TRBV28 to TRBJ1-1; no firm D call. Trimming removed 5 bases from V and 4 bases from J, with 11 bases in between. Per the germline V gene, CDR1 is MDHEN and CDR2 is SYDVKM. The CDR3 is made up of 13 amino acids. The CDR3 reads CASSLQVFTEAFF. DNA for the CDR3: TGTGCCAGCAGTCTTCAGGTGTTCACTGAAGCTTTCTTT.

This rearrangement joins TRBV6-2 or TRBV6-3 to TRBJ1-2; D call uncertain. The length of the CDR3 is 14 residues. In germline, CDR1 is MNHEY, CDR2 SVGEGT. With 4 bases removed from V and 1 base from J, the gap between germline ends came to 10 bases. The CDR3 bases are TGTGCCAGCAGTTCCCCAACAATTAACTATGGCTACACCTTC. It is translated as CASSSPTINYGYTF.

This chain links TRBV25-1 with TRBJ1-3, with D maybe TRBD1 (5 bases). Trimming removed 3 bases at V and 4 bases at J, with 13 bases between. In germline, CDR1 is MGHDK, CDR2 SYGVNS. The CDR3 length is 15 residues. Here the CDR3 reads CASSDSRQGGNTIYF. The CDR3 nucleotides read TGTGCCAGCAGTGATTCCCGGCAGGGAGGAAACACCATATATTTT. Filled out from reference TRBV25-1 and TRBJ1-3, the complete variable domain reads EADIYQTPRYLVIGTGKKITLECSQTMGHDKMYWYQQDPGMELHLIHYSYGVNSTEKGDLSSESTVSRIRTEHFPLTLESARPSHTSQYLCASSDSRQGGNTIYFGEGSWLTVV.

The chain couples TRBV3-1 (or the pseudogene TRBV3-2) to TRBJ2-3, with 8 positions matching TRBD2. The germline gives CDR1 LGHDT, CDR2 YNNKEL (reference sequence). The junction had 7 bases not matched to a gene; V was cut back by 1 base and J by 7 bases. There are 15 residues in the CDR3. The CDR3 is CASSQAGGPPYTQYF. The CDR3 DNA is TGTGCCAGCAGCCAAGCGGGGGGGCCCCCTTATACGCAGTATTTT.

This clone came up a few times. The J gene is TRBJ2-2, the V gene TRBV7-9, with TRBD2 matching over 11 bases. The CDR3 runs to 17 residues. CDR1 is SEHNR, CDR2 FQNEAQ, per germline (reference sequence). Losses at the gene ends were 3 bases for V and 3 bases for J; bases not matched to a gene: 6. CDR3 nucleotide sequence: TGTGCCAGCAGCTTGATACGGACTAGCGGGTACACCGGGGAGCTGTTTTTT. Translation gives CASSLIRTSGYTGELFF.